A single sample is the source of the 26 T cell receptor beta chains below, sequenced in a study of T cell repertoires in cytomegalovirus infection. From the reads, TCRdb called clonotypes with MiXCR, one entry per CDR3 protein. In the table there are tens of thousands of distinct CDR3 sequences, more than 3% of which are singletons. The specimen sequenced was PBMCs. These receptors were taken from a human donor in good health (CMV status not recorded). Some clones in this sample may be carry-over from other donors' samples.

This clonotype showed up many times. This chain uses TRBV19 with TRBJ1-6; D possibly corresponds to TRBD1 (5 bases). This CDR3 has 12 residues. Germline lookup yields CDR1 LNHDA and CDR2 SQIVND (reference sequence). V was pared by 7 bases and J by 11 bases, with 12 bases between. The CDR3 protein is CASMDIYPPLHF. The CDR3 nucleotides read TGTGCCAGTATGGACATCTATCCACCCCTCCACTTT. Full variable domain (rest looked up from reference TRBV19 and TRBJ1-6): DGGITQSPKYLFRKEGQNVTLSCEQNLNHDAMYWYRQDPGQGLRLIYYSQIVNDFQKGDIAEGYSVSREKKESFPLTVTSAQKNPTAFYLCASMDIYPPLHFGNGTRLTVT.

At least ten counts were recorded for this clonotype. The gene calls are TRBV11-2 and TRBJ2-1, with TRBD2 identical over 10 bases. This CDR3 spans 14 amino acids. With 1 base clipped from V and 9 bases from J, the junction kept 3 bases outside the gene matches. The germline V gene encodes CDR1 SGHAT and CDR2 FQNNGV. DNA of the CDR3: TGTGCCAGCAGCTTAGTAGCGGGAGGAAGTGAGCAGTTCTTC. Protein product: CASSLVAGGSEQFF.

This clonotype occurred many times. The chain joins TRBV7-2 to TRBJ1-5, with D unresolved. V shed 2 bases and J shed 4 bases, with 6 bases lying between them. Germline values: CDR1 SGHTA, CDR2 FQGNSA. This CDR3 spans 13 amino acids. The chain's CDR3 is CASSLLSNQPQHF. CDR3 in DNA: TGTGCCAGCAGCTTACTTTCAAATCAGCCCCAGCATTTT.

The sample holds many counts of this clonotype. The chain employs TRBV11-2 and TRBJ2-7; 9 nucleotides line up with TRBD1. With 5 bases clipped from V and 4 bases from J, the junction kept 12 bases outside the gene matches. The CDR3 spans 16 residues. CDR1 is SGHAT and CDR2 is FQNNGV in the germline V gene. The CDR3, as DNA: TGTGCCAGCAGCCGTGCCGGGGACAGGGTACGGTACGAGCAGTACTTC. Translating it yields CASSRAGDRVRYEQYF.

This clonotype has ten or more counts. This chain uses TRBV7-3 with TRBJ1-6; D perhaps matches TRBD1 (6 bases). The germline gives CDR1 SGHTA, CDR2 FQGTGA. V lost 3 bases to trimming and J lost 3 bases, with 9 bases between them. There are 15 residues in the CDR3. The CDR3 region is CASSLGGGYNSPLHF. CDR3 nucleotide sequence: TGTGCCAGCAGCTTGGGAGGGGGCTATAATTCACCCCTCCACTTT.

Many counts were recorded for this clonotype. The rearrangement joins TRBV28 to TRBJ2-6, with 7 bases identical to TRBD1. This CDR3 is 15 amino acids long. Trimming at V came to 6 bases and at J to 2 bases, leaving 4 bases not matched to a gene. Germline V gene data show CDR1 as MDHEN and CDR2 as SYDVKM. This CDR3 reads CASSETGAGANVLTF. DNA of the CDR3: TGTGCCAGCAGCGAAACAGGGGCTGGGGCCAACGTCCTGACTTTC.

The table lists this clonotype with many counts. This rearrangement joins TRBV7-9 to TRBJ1-2; D ambiguous. The CDR3 runs 12 residues. Germline V CDR1 and CDR2: SEHNR, FQNEAQ (reference sequence). Trimming removed 1 base at V and 7 bases at J, with 7 bases between. The CDR3 sequence is CASSLEVIGYTF. In nucleotides, the CDR3 is TGTGCCAGCAGCTTAGAGGTCATTGGCTACACCTTC.

In its sample, this clonotype was seen many times. The chain employs TRBV15 and TRBJ1-1; D is unresolved. The V gene lost 0 bases and the J gene lost 4 bases, with 12 bases spanning the gap. The germline CDR1 and CDR2 sequences are LNHNV and YYDKDF (reference sequence). The CDR3 consists of 15 residues. CDR3 in DNA: TGTGCCACCAGCAGAGATCGTGGCGTAGGCACTGAAGCTTTCTTT. Its translation: CATSRDRGVGTEAFF.

This clonotype was seen at least ten times. The J gene is TRBJ2-5, the V gene TRBV12-3 or TRBV12-4; D remains unclear. V was cut by 2 bases and J by 4 bases, with 5 bases left in between. This CDR3 is built from 12 residues. The CDR3, as DNA: TGTGCCAGCAGTTTATTCGGAGAGACCCAGTACTTC. It encodes CASSLFGETQYF.

This clonotype was recorded a few times. The chain uses TRBV28 and TRBJ2-7; 10 bases are a match to TRBD1. V trimming: 8 bases; J trimming: 3 bases; junction bases outside the gene matches: 7. Germline-derived CDR1 and CDR2 are MDHEN and SYDVKM. The CDR3 extends over 14 amino acids. The CDR3 sequence is CASRGTGVSYEQYF. CDR3 nucleotides: TGTGCCAGCCGAGGGACAGGGGTAAGCTACGAGCAGTACTTC. The whole variable domain, remainder taken from reference TRBV28 and TRBJ2-7, is DVKVTQSSRYLVKRTGEKVFLECVQDMDHENMFWYRQDPGLGLRLIYFSYDVKMKEKGDIPEGYSVSREKKERFSLILESASTNQTSMYLCASRGTGVSYEQYFGPGTRLTVT.

This clonotype was detected ten times or more. This chain links TRBV20-1 with TRBJ2-2; TRBD2 agrees at 9 bases. Germline assignment: CDR1 DFQATT and CDR2 SNEGSKA (reference sequence). V dropped 5 bases and J dropped 4; count of bases not matched to a gene: 5. CDR3 length: 14 amino acids. The CDR3 nucleotides read TGCAGTGCTGATAGCGGGGGAGGCACCGGGGAGCTGTTTTTT. Protein: CSADSGGGTGELFF.

This clonotype was recorded at least ten times. CDR3 in DNA: TGTGCCAGCAGCTCCCGGACACCGCCCTACGAGCAGTACTTC. Translation gives CASSSRTPPYEQYF. The chain is built from TRBV7-2 and TRBJ2-7; tentative D call: TRBD1 (5 bases). This CDR3 spans 14 amino acids. V lost 4 bases and J lost 2, with 12 bases in between. Germline CDR1 SGHTA, CDR2 FQGNSA.

This clonotype appeared many times. The chain recombines TRBV28 with TRBJ2-7; a possible D gene is TRBD2 (6 bases). The CDR3 spans 12 residues. V lost 6 bases and J 3 bases, leaving 9 bases between the germline ends. The germline gives CDR1 MDHEN, CDR2 SYDVKM. The CDR3 nucleotides are TGTGCCAGCAGACATAGCGGCTACGAGCAGTACTTC. Translation gives CASRHSGYEQYF.

Many counts were recorded for this clonotype. The chain employs TRBV6-5 and TRBJ1-2; maybe TRBD1 (5 bases). Germline loops: CDR1 MNHEY, CDR2 SVGAGI. CDR3 size: 15 residues. Trimming shortened V by 0 bases and J by 4 bases, and 12 bases separated the two germline ends. Here the CDR3 DNA reads TGTGCCAGCAGTTACTCGAGGGGCACCAGCTATGGCTACACCTTC. It yields the protein CASSYSRGTSYGYTF.

This clonotype was seen repeatedly, ten times or more. The chain combines TRBV7-8 with TRBJ2-1, with TRBD2 as a possible D gene (6 bases). The V end was cut by 4 bases, the J end by 3 bases, with 10 bases between. The CDR3 covers 14 residues. Looked up from germline, CDR1 is SGHVS and CDR2 is FQNEAQ. The CDR3: CASSYGGYYNEQFF. Written as DNA, the CDR3 is TGTGCCAGCAGCTATGGGGGGTACTACAATGAGCAGTTCTTC.

This clonotype was recorded at least ten times. The V call is TRBV7-2, the J call TRBJ2-3; 9 nucleotides align to TRBD2. The CDR3 totals 14 residues. J lost 11 bases, V lost 5 bases, and 11 bases had no gene match. Germline assignment: CDR1 SGHTA and CDR2 FQGNSA. The CDR3 DNA is TGTGCCAGCAGCGTTCCCGTAGCGGGGGTACTGCAGTATTTT. It translates to CASSVPVAGVLQYF. Combining the CDR3 with reference TRBV7-2 and TRBJ2-3 gives the whole variable domain GAGVSQSPSNKVTEKGKDVELRCDPISGHTALYWYRQSLGQGLEFLIYFQGNSAPDKSGLPSDRFSAERTGGSVSTLTIQRTQQEDSAVYLCASSVPVAGVLQYFGPGTRLTVL.

This clonotype was seen many times. The chain recombines TRBV4-1 with TRBJ2-5; 8 bases map to TRBD2. The CDR3 is 17 residues long. V trimming: 0 bases; J trimming: 5 bases; junction bases outside the gene matches: 11. Germline loops: CDR1 MGHRA, CDR2 YSYEKL. This CDR3 is CASSQDWASGWGETQYF. As DNA, the CDR3 is TGCGCCAGCAGCCAAGATTGGGCTAGCGGGTGGGGGGAGACCCAGTACTTC.

This clonotype occurred many times. The genes are TRBV7-2 and TRBJ1-6; D is uncertain. Germline-derived CDR1 and CDR2 are SGHTA and FQGNSA. Deletions cut 4 bases from V and 6 bases from J, with 10 bases between. The CDR3 consists of 14 residues. This chain's CDR3 is CASSSYMGNSPLHF. The CDR3 region has the DNA TGTGCCAGCAGCTCGTACATGGGTAATTCACCCCTCCACTTT.

At least ten counts were recorded for this clonotype. This chain connects TRBV28 to TRBJ2-2; D is tentatively TRBD1 or TRBD2 (6 bases each). Germline CDR1 MDHEN, CDR2 SYDVKM. The CDR3 covers 15 residues. The V end lost 5 bases, the J end lost 0 bases, and 10 bases lay between the germline ends. In nucleotides, the CDR3 is TGTGCCAGCAGTCGGGGGCCTACGAACACCGGGGAGCTGTTTTTT. Translated: CASSRGPTNTGELFF.

This clonotype is medium-sized (0.01 to 0.1%). The chain joins TRBV7-2 to TRBJ2-1; 9 bases agree with TRBD1. The germline gives CDR1 SGHTA, CDR2 FQGNSA. After removal of 9 bases from V and 4 bases from J, the junction contained 7 bases not matched to a gene. The CDR3 has 14 residues. The CDR3 is CASKQGAGYNEQFF. The DNA for the CDR3 is TGTGCCAGTAAACAGGGGGCCGGGTACAATGAGCAGTTCTTC.

Ten or more counts support this clonotype. The chain joins TRBV25-1 to TRBJ1-4; the D is unclear. Trimming took 6 bases from V and 0 from J, leaving 8 bases between them. The CDR3 is 14 residues long. Germline V CDR1 and CDR2: MGHDK, SYGVNS. CDR3 DNA sequence: TGTGCCAGCAGCCTTTCCGCAACTAATGAAAAACTGTTTTTT. Amino acid sequence: CASSLSATNEKLFF.

This clonotype was detected ten times or more. The chain is built from TRBV28 and TRBJ2-7; TRBD2 matches at 7 bases. The length of the CDR3 is 15 residues. With V trimmed by 5 bases and J by 4 bases, 11 bases remained unmatched. Germline values: CDR1 MDHEN, CDR2 SYDVKM. In DNA, the CDR3 is TGTGCCAGCAGTGGGCCGCCTAGACTAGCATACGAGCAGTACTTC. Translation gives CASSGPPRLAYEQYF.

The sample holds a few counts of this clonotype. The V call is TRBV28, the J call TRBJ2-3; D unresolved. Trimming removed 5 bases from V and 3 bases from J, with 15 bases in between. Germline V gene lookup returns CDR1 MDHEN and CDR2 SYDVKM. CDR3 size: 15 residues. The CDR3 region has the DNA TGTGCCAGCAGTACGTGGCTAGGTAGAACAGATACGCAGTATTTT. Translated, it gives CASSTWLGRTDTQYF. The whole variable domain, filled in from reference TRBV28 and TRBJ2-3, reads DVKVTQSSRYLVKRTGEKVFLECVQDMDHENMFWYRQDPGLGLRLIYFSYDVKMKEKGDIPEGYSVSREKKERFSLILESASTNQTSMYLCASSTWLGRTDTQYFGPGTRLTVL.

This clonotype came up many times. The gene calls are TRBV7-2 and TRBJ2-4, with a weak D call TRBD1 (5 bases). The V gene's germline CDR1 is SGHTA and CDR2 FQGNSA. Trimming took 5 bases from V and 6 from J, leaving 14 bases between them. This CDR3 is built from 14 residues. Here the CDR3 reads CASSPTGFGNIQYF. CDR3 nucleotides: TGTGCCAGCAGCCCAACAGGTTTTGGAAACATTCAGTACTTC.

This clonotype was counted ten times or more. V gene TRBV6-1 combines with J gene TRBJ2-3, with TRBD2 matching 12 bases. V shed 1 base, J shed 4 bases, and the junction held 3 bases outside the gene matches. The CDR3 extends over 16 amino acids. Looked up from germline, CDR1 is MNHNS and CDR2 is SASEGT. CDR3 region: CASSEETSGGSDTQYF. In nucleotides, the CDR3 is TGTGCCAGCAGTGAAGAGACTAGCGGGGGATCAGATACGCAGTATTTT.

This clonotype was picked up many times. The V call is TRBV7-6, the J call TRBJ2-7; D may match TRBD1 or TRBD2 (5 bases each). The V end lost 3 bases, the J end lost 1 base, and 10 bases lay between the germline ends. The CDR3 is made up of 14 amino acids. CDR1 and CDR2 from the germline V gene are SGHVS and FNYEAQ. In DNA, the CDR3 is TGTGCCAGCAGCTTTACGGGGCAATCCTACGAGCAGTACTTC. Its protein is CASSFTGQSYEQYF.